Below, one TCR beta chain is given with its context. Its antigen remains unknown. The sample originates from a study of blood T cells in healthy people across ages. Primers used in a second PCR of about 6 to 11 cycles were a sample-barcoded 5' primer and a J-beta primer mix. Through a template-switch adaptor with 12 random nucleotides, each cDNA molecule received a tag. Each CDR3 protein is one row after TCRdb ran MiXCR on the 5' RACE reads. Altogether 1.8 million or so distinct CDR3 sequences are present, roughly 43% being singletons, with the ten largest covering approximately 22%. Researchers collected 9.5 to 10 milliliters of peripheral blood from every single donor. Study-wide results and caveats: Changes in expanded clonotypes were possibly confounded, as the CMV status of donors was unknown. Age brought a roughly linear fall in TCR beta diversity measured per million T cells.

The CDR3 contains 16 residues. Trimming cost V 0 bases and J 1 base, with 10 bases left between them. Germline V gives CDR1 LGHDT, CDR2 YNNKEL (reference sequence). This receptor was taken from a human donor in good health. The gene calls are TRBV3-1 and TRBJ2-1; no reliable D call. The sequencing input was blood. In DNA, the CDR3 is TGTGCCAGCAGCCAAGAATGGTACCGGTCCTACAATGAGCAGTTCTTC. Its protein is CASSQEWYRSYNEQFF.